This TCR beta chain was retrieved from a study of OX40 agonist ivuxolimab in advanced cancers. About the study: Patients were treated with intravenous ivuxolimab, dosed at 0.01 to 10 mg/kg and infused every 2 weeks. Participants could have had prior anti-PD-1, anti-PD-L1 or anti-CTLA-4 therapy, and around 40% had some.

It was autoimmune disease history or systemic immunosuppression that excluded patients. Regarding the study as a whole: Within 6 weeks, CD4+ and CD8+ blood T cells expanded clonally at 0.1 to 3.0 mg/kg.

Produced via immunoSEQ multiplex PCR; TCRdb's table is partial and in-frame only. Of under 85,000 clones listed, approximately 88% are singletons. Worth noting for this clone: What it binds is unknown.

The sequence was obtained from an adult with an advanced solid tumor such as melanoma, head and neck, liver or kidney cancer. This sample comprised CD4+ or CD8+ T cells sorted from blood, obtained in a trial of the OX40 agonist ivuxolimab.

CDR3 in DNA: TGTGCCTGGGGCGCCCCACTCCTTAGGTCCTATAATTCACCCCTCCACTTT. Translation gives CAWGAPLLRSYNSPLHF. This chain joins TRBV30 and TRBJ1-6; no clear D. The V end was cut by 5 bases, the J end by 1 base, with 18 bases between. The length of the CDR3 is 17 residues. Germline V gene data show CDR1 as GTSNPN and CDR2 as SVGIG (reference sequence).